The 6 T cell receptor beta chains given below trace back to one sample, sequenced in a study of long-term antiretroviral therapy in people with HIV. The run of the v3.0 immunoSEQ assay was at survey level. The protocol was immunoSEQ multiplex PCR, while the TCRdb copy is restricted to in-frame clones and leaves out a portion. The table has 24,000 or so clones, over 85% seen once. The source was unsorted PBMCs, collected roughly 5 years after starting antiretroviral therapy. These receptors originate from a woman between 50 and 59 years old with HIV.

CDR3 sequence (DNA): TGTGCCATCAGTGAAGTGGGAGGTCCTCGGTCCGGGGAGCTGTTTTTT. It codes for CAISEVGGPRSGELFF. The chain is built from TRBV10-3 and TRBJ2-2; D may be TRBD2 (6 bases). Germline CDR1 and CDR2: ENHRY and SYGVKD. V lost 3 bases, J lost 6 bases, and 17 bases lay in between. CDR3 length equals 16 residues.

The chain combines TRBV9 with TRBJ2-1; no clear D gene. The ends were cut back, 8 bases at V and 3 bases at J, with 6 bases in the middle. Germline V gene data show CDR1 as SGDLS and CDR2 as YYNGEE. The CDR3 spans 11 residues. CDR3 bases: TGTGCCAGTGGGGACTACAATGAGCAGTTCTTC. Residues: CASGDYNEQFF.

The chain carries TRBV27 and TRBJ1-5; D unresolved. CDR3 size: 15 residues. Germline values: CDR1 MNHEY, CDR2 SMNVEV (reference sequence). V was trimmed by 3 bases and J by 1 base, leaving 10 bases between them. DNA of the CDR3: TGTGCCAGCAGTTTTGTCCAGACAAGCAATCAGCCCCAGCATTTT. Its translation is CASSFVQTSNQPQHF.

The chain combines TRBV28 with TRBJ1-4, with TRBD1 matching over 8 bases. The CDR3 extends over 14 amino acids. Germline V gene lookup returns CDR1 MDHEN and CDR2 SYDVKM. After removal of 7 bases from V and 2 bases from J, the junction contained 3 bases not matched to a gene. CDR3 in DNA: TGTGCCAGCACCCGACAGGGGACTAATGAAAAACTGTTTTTT. Amino acid sequence: CASTRQGTNEKLFF. Full variable domain (outside the CDR3, taken from reference TRBV28 and TRBJ1-4): DVKVTQSSRYLVKRTGEKVFLECVQDMDHENMFWYRQDPGLGLRLIYFSYDVKMKEKGDIPEGYSVSREKKERFSLILESASTNQTSMYLCASTRQGTNEKLFFGSGTQLSVL.

The genes are TRBV15 and TRBJ2-2; a weak D match, TRBD2 (5 bases). Germline assignment: CDR1 LNHNV and CDR2 YYDKDF (reference sequence). V was trimmed by 4 bases and J by 5 bases, leaving 5 bases between them. CDR3 size: 12 residues. Written as DNA, the CDR3 is TGTGCCACCAGCACGGGAACCGGGGAGCTGTTTTTT. Residues: CATSTGTGELFF.

V gene TRBV10-3 combines with J gene TRBJ2-7, with 8 bases identical to TRBD1. The CDR3 extends over 14 amino acids. Germline-derived CDR1 and CDR2 are ENHRY and SYGVKD. V was pared by 4 bases and J by 2 bases, with 4 bases of the junction left unmatched. CDR3 bases: TGTGCCATCAGTGGGGACAGGAATACCTACGAGCAGTACTTC. Translation gives CAISGDRNTYEQYF.